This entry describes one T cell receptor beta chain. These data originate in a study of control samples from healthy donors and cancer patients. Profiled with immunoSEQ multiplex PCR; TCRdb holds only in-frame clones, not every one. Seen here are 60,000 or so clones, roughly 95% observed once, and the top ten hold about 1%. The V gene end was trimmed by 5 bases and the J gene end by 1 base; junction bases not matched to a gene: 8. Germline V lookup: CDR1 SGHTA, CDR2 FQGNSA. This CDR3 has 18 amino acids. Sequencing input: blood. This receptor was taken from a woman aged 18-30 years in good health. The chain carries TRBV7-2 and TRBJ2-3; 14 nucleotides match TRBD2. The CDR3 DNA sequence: TGTGCCAGCAGCCAAAGGACTAGCGGGGGGAGGGGCACAGATACGCAGTATTTT. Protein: CASSQRTSGGRGTDTQYF.